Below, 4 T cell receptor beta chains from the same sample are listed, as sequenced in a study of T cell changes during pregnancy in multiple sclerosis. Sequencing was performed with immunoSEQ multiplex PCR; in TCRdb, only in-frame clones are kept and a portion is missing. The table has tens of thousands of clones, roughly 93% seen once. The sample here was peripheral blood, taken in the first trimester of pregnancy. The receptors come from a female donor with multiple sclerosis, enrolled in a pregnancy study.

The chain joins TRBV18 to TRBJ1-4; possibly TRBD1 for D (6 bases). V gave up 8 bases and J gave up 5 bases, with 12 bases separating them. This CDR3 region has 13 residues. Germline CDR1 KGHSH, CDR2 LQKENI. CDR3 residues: CASQGSQNEKLFF. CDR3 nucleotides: TGTGCCAGCCAGGGGTCTCAGAATGAAAAACTGTTTTTT.

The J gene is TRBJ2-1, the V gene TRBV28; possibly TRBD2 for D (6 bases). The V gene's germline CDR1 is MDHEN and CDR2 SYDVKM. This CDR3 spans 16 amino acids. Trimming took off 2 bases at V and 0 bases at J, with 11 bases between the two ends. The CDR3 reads CASSLPGLPSYNEQFF. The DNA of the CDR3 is TGTGCCAGCAGTTTACCCGGACTACCCTCCTACAATGAGCAGTTCTTC.

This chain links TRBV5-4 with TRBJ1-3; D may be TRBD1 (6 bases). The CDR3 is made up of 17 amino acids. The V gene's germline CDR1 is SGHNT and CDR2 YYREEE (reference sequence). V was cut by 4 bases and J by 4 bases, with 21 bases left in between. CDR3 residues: CASSPQTPGAGGNTIYF. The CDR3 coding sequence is TGTGCCAGCAGCCCTCAAACCCCAGGGGCTGGAGGAAACACCATATATTTT.

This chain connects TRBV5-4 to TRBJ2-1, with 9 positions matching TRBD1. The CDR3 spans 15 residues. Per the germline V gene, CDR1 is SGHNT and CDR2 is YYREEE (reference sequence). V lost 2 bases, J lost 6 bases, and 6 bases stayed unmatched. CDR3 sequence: CASSLQPTGGNEQFF. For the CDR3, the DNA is TGTGCCAGCAGCTTACAACCGACAGGGGGCAATGAGCAGTTCTTC.